A selection of T cell receptor beta chains follows, all from one sample in a study of CD8+CD57+ T cells in acquired aplastic anemia. TCRdb processed the reads anew with MiXCR; each CDR3 protein has one entry. The sample lists about 200,000 distinct CDR3 sequences, about 37% occurring once. Sequencing used sorted CD4+, CD8+, or CD8+CD57+ T cells (not recorded which) from PBMCs. All receptors come from a human donor in good health, serving as a control. Each CDR3 is given with its conserved first and last residue.

J gene: TRBJ2-7
V gene: TRBV5-1
CDR3 length: 12
CDR3 protein: CASGSSSYEQYF

J gene: TRBJ2-2
V gene: TRBV5-1
CDR3 length: 16
CDR3 protein: CASSPWTGVMAGELFF

J gene: TRBJ1-1
V gene: TRBV9
CDR3 length: 15
CDR3 protein: CASSSNYLMGAEAFF

J gene: TRBJ1-6
V gene: TRBV30
CDR3 length: 14
CDR3 protein: CAWINNRFNSPLHF

J gene: TRBJ2-1
V gene: TRBV20-1
CDR3 length: 16
CDR3 protein: CSARESSGTSNNERFF

J gene: TRBJ1-1
V gene: TRBV6-1
CDR3 length: 15
CDR3 protein: CASNKISRGATEAFF

J gene: TRBJ1-1
V gene: TRBV15
CDR3 length: 16
CDR3 protein: CATSSWTGISGTEAFF

J gene: TRBJ2-2
V gene: TRBV4-1
CDR3 length: 15
CDR3 protein: CASSQFEWNTGELFF

J gene: TRBJ1-2
V gene: TRBV19
CDR3 length: 15
CDR3 protein: CASRDRETFNYGYTF

J gene: TRBJ2-7
V gene: TRBV2
CDR3 length: 14
CDR3 protein: CASSKQIHIYEQYF

J gene: TRBJ1-5
V gene: TRBV30
CDR3 length: 14
CDR3 protein: CAWSNVYSNQPQHF

J gene: TRBJ1-2
V gene: TRBV14
CDR3 length: 14
CDR3 protein: CASSQGQGDYGYTF

J gene: TRBJ2-7
V gene: TRBV7-2
CDR3 length: 11
CDR3 protein: CASSPGWEQYF

J gene: TRBJ2-3
V gene: TRBV7-3
CDR3 length: 13
CDR3 protein: CASSSTRLEVQYF

J gene: TRBJ2-7
V gene: TRBV7-8
CDR3 length: 15
CDR3 protein: CASSNGLAGGYEQYF

J gene: TRBJ2-1
V gene: TRBV12-3/TRBV12-4
CDR3 length: 18
CDR3 protein: CASSSGLAHLSSYNEQFF

J gene: TRBJ1-2
V gene: TRBV20-1
CDR3 length: 14
CDR3 protein: CSARVAHRSEGYTF

J gene: TRBJ1-2
V gene: TRBV20-1
CDR3 length: 10
CDR3 protein: CSAPGYGYTF

J gene: TRBJ1-1
V gene: TRBV29-1
CDR3 length: 13
CDR3 protein: CSVTGTGNTEAFF

J gene: TRBJ2-6
V gene: TRBV6-1
CDR3 length: 19
CDR3 protein: CASSSSGRLVRPGANVLTF

J gene: TRBJ1-1
V gene: TRBV10-3
CDR3 length: 13
CDR3 protein: CATHQGKNTEALF

J gene: TRBJ1-2
V gene: TRBV4-1
CDR3 length: 16
CDR3 protein: CASSQAGQGPLNGYTF

J gene: TRBJ2-5
V gene: TRBV6-1
CDR3 length: 12
CDR3 protein: CASSFQWETQYF

J gene: TRBJ2-7
V gene: TRBV2
CDR3 length: 14
CDR3 protein: CASSERWSSYEQYF

J gene: TRBJ1-5
V gene: TRBV30
CDR3 length: 13
CDR3 protein: CAWSGQNGQPQHF

J gene: TRBJ2-4
V gene: TRBV10-3
CDR3 length: 17
CDR3 protein: CASSLVAGLLAKNIQYF

J gene: TRBJ1-2
V gene: TRBV10-1
CDR3 length: 13
CDR3 protein: CASRRATNYGYTF

J gene: TRBJ1-1
V gene: TRBV13
CDR3 length: 14
CDR3 protein: CASSLGKGIAEAFF

J gene: TRBJ2-3
V gene: TRBV5-4
CDR3 length: 14
CDR3 protein: CASSFTSGTDTQYF

J gene: TRBJ2-1
V gene: TRBV25-1
CDR3 length: 16
CDR3 protein: CASSGWTSGEGYEQFF

J gene: TRBJ1-2
V gene: TRBV6-1
CDR3 length: 12
CDR3 protein: CASMGGLYGYTF

J gene: TRBJ2-5
V gene: TRBV5-4
CDR3 length: 15
CDR3 protein: CASRRQGAEQETQYF

J gene: TRBJ2-2
V gene: TRBV19
CDR3 length: 16
CDR3 protein: CASSSLGRWIDGELFF

J gene: TRBJ2-2
V gene: TRBV5-1
CDR3 length: 15
CDR3 protein: CASSLSTANTGELFF

J gene: TRBJ1-2
V gene: TRBV20-1
CDR3 length: 12
CDR3 protein: CSANVRGGGYTF

J gene: TRBJ2-2
V gene: TRBV6-1
CDR3 length: 16
CDR3 protein: CASSPPGGLGTGELFF

J gene: TRBJ2-2
V gene: TRBV19
CDR3 length: 14
CDR3 protein: CASSPRTRTGELFF

J gene: TRBJ2-1
V gene: TRBV12-3/TRBV12-4
CDR3 length: 15
CDR3 protein: CASSHTGGRWNEQFF

J gene: TRBJ2-1
V gene: TRBV18
CDR3 length: 13
CDR3 protein: CASSLTGDNEQFF

J gene: TRBJ1-5
V gene: TRBV20-1
CDR3 length: 15
CDR3 protein: CSARSSSGGDQPQHF

J gene: TRBJ1-2
V gene: TRBV12-3/TRBV12-4
CDR3 length: 15
CDR3 protein: CASSDTGRRSYGYTF

J gene: TRBJ2-7
V gene: TRBV19
CDR3 length: 17
CDR3 protein: CASSIIQGRDGDYEQYF

J gene: TRBJ2-7
V gene: TRBV7-2
CDR3 length: 13
CDR3 protein: CASSPSGSYEQYF

J gene: TRBJ1-1
V gene: TRBV24-1
CDR3 length: 16
CDR3 protein: CATSQSTGVKRPVAFF

J gene: TRBJ2-2
V gene: TRBV12-3/TRBV12-4
CDR3 length: 12
CDR3 protein: CASSQTTGELFF

J gene: TRBJ2-1
V gene: TRBV15
CDR3 length: 15
CDR3 protein: CATSRAGGAYNEQFF

J gene: TRBJ2-7
V gene: TRBV15
CDR3 length: 15
CDR3 protein: CATSRDLGDSYEQYF

J gene: TRBJ1-1
V gene: TRBV7-6
CDR3 length: 12
CDR3 protein: CASKELYTEAFF

J gene: TRBJ2-1
V gene: TRBV12-3/TRBV12-4
CDR3 length: 17
CDR3 protein: CASAPRWRLAGVNEQFF

J gene: TRBJ1-2
V gene: TRBV5-1
CDR3 length: 19
CDR3 protein: CASSSSFPGQGQANYGYTF

J gene: TRBJ1-5
V gene: TRBV20-1
CDR3 length: 12
CDR3 protein: CSAADRTQPQHF